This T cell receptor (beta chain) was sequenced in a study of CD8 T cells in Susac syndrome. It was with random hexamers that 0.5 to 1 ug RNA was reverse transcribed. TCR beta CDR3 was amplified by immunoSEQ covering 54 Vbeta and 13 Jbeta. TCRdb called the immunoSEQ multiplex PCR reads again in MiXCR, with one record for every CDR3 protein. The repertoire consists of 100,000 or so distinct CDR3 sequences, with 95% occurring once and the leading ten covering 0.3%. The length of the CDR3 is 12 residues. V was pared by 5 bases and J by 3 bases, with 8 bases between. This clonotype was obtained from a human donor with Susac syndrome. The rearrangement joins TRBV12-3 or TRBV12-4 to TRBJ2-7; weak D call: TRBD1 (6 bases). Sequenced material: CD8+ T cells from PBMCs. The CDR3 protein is CASSNRVYEQYF. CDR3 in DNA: TGTGCCAGCAGTAACAGGGTCTACGAGCAGTACTTC.